Listed below are T cell receptor beta chains from one sample, sequenced in a study of T cell responses to AZD1222 COVID-19 vaccine. Assay: immunoSEQ multiplex PCR; the TCRdb copy retains only in-frame clones and omits some. The table records more than 150,000 clones, approximately 90% of them present only once. Here the sequenced sample was peripheral blood, taken on day 0 of AZD1222 vaccination. All receptors come from an adult in good health. The conserved cysteine and the conserved F or W are not part of the CDR3 here. The D gene is left open where the match is weak.

V: TRBV5-1
J: TRBJ2-2
D: TRBD1
CDR3: ASSWTGNTGELF

V: TRBV28
J: TRBJ2-3
D: TRBD2
CDR3: ASSPASGRDGDTQY

V: TRBV11-2
J: TRBJ2-1
D: .
CDR3: ASSLADAKF

V: TRBV19
J: TRBJ2-1
D: .
CDR3: ASSAPGLSYNEQF

V: TRBV7-3
J: TRBJ2-7
D: .
CDR3: ASSLGGGEQY

V: TRBV18
J: TRBJ2-3
D: TRBD2
CDR3: ASSRETSGKDTQY

V: TRBV10-3
J: TRBJ1-1
D: .
CDR3: AIRENTEAF

V: TRBV6-5
J: TRBJ2-7
D: .
CDR3: ASSLGRQEQY

V: TRBV2
J: TRBJ2-7
D: .
CDR3: ASSGGISYEQY

V: TRBV29-1
J: TRBJ1-1
D: TRBD1
CDR3: SVGDRISEAF

V: TRBV10-2
J: TRBJ2-5
D: .
CDR3: ASLPQTTSRSETQY

V: TRBV28
J: TRBJ1-6
D: TRBD1
CDR3: ASRLPGGYNSPLH

V: TRBV11-3
J: TRBJ2-3
D: .
CDR3: ASSVGTDTQY

V: TRBV6-5
J: TRBJ2-3
D: .
CDR3: ASSSNRRADTQY

V: TRBV3-1/TRBV3-2
J: TRBJ1-6
D: .
CDR3: ASSQEETAYSPLH

V: TRBV5-1
J: TRBJ2-7
D: TRBD2
CDR3: ASSLGGRLSYEQY

V: TRBV28
J: TRBJ1-6
D: .
CDR3: ASSSSGWRNSPLH

V: TRBV25-1
J: TRBJ2-7
D: .
CDR3: ASSEILGRPY

V: TRBV7-9
J: TRBJ1-1
D: .
CDR3: ASGDTTNTEAF

V: TRBV27
J: TRBJ2-7
D: TRBD1
CDR3: ASRRRQGASYEQY

V: TRBV28
J: TRBJ2-5
D: .
CDR3: ASSLGRGRGRETQY

V: TRBV5-1
J: TRBJ2-5
D: TRBD2
CDR3: ASSLSLAGIPQETQY

V: TRBV10-3
J: TRBJ1-6
D: .
CDR3: AIRGDGNNSPLH

V: TRBV24-1
J: TRBJ2-1
D: TRBD2
CDR3: ATSPGGAYNEQF

V: TRBV7-9
J: TRBJ2-6
D: .
CDR3: ASLRPGANVLT

V: TRBV14
J: TRBJ2-1
D: .
CDR3: ASSQNNEQF

V: TRBV6-4
J: TRBJ2-1
D: .
CDR3: ASSAGLQPNEQF

V: TRBV5-1
J: TRBJ2-7
D: .
CDR3: ASRDLGDEQY

V: TRBV27
J: TRBJ2-1
D: TRBD1
CDR3: ASGRPGQGNEQF

V: TRBV6-5
J: TRBJ1-4
D: .
CDR3: ASARGTSNEKLF

V: TRBV6-5
J: TRBJ1-1
D: TRBD1
CDR3: ASRINRGRNTEAF

V: TRBV28
J: TRBJ1-5
D: .
CDR3: ASSLWGNQPQH

V: TRBV6-5
J: TRBJ1-1
D: TRBD1
CDR3: ASSSTGVTEAF

V: TRBV7-6
J: TRBJ1-3
D: TRBD1
CDR3: ASSFRDRGVGAGNTIY

V: TRBV7-9
J: TRBJ1-2
D: .
CDR3: ASSNWQEGGYT

V: TRBV5-1
J: TRBJ1-5
D: .
CDR3: ASSEAGGIQPQH

V: TRBV9
J: TRBJ1-1
D: .
CDR3: ASSGGMNTEAF

V: TRBV5-1
J: TRBJ2-3
D: .
CDR3: ASSLGLAADTQY

V: TRBV7-9
J: TRBJ2-7
D: TRBD1
CDR3: ASSYAGQGYEQY

V: TRBV28
J: TRBJ1-2
D: .
CDR3: ASSFGTHSIYT

V: TRBV28
J: TRBJ1-2
D: TRBD1
CDR3: ASSRRQGAHYGYT

V: TRBV28
J: TRBJ2-7
D: .
CDR3: ASSPQSITYEQY

V: TRBV7-8
J: TRBJ2-5
D: .
CDR3: ASSPGLQETQY

V: TRBV2
J: TRBJ1-4
D: .
CDR3: ASSFGRRSTNEKLF

V: TRBV15
J: TRBJ1-2
D: .
CDR3: ATSPRATLGYT

V: TRBV28
J: TRBJ2-3
D: TRBD2
CDR3: ASNRGLAGGRWDTQY

V: TRBV5-4
J: TRBJ2-7
D: .
CDR3: ASSSKAELSYEQY

V: TRBV5-1
J: TRBJ2-7
D: .
CDR3: ASSLDTNSYEQY

V: TRBV7-2
J: TRBJ2-1
D: .
CDR3: ASSSQTSPSSYNEQF

V: TRBV28
J: TRBJ2-7
D: TRBD1
CDR3: ASSFGQGNEQY

V: TRBV28
J: TRBJ2-7
D: TRBD2
CDR3: ASSQAGGGSHEQY

V: TRBV7-2
J: TRBJ2-7
D: .
CDR3: ASSLEASGEQY